This passage covers 23 T cell receptor beta chains from one sample sequenced in a study of CD8+ T cells in alopecia areata. RNA extraction was followed by reverse transcription into cDNA, which acted as the sequencing template. Profiling relied on immunoSEQ multiplex PCR, and the TCRdb table lists in-frame clones only, not all of them. This table has approximately 140,000 clones, 82% appearing once. Treatment specified: oral pan-JAK inhibitor, 5-10 mg twice daily. Sequenced here: CD8+ T cells sorted from blood, sampled at week 4, from a patient treated with tofacitinib. Every receptor here comes from a human donor with alopecia areata.

The chain employs TRBV29-1 and TRBJ1-1; 7 bases agree with TRBD1. V lost 7 bases, J lost 3 bases, and 8 bases stayed unmatched. The germline V gene has CDR1 SQVTM and CDR2 ANQGSEA. CDR3 length equals 13 residues. The CDR3 DNA is TGCAGCGGCAACACAGGGGTCTACACTGAAGCTTTCTTT. This translates into CSGNTGVYTEAFF. Based on the CDR3 plus reference TRBV29-1 and TRBJ1-1, the full variable domain is SAVISQKPSRDICQRGTSLTIQCQVDSQVTMMFWYRQQPGQSLTLIATANQGSEATYESGFVIDKFPISRPNLTFSTLTVSNMSPEDSSIYLCSGNTGVYTEAFFGQGTRLTVV.

On this clone itself: The same CDR3 is also encoded by other DNA sequences in this sample. The genes are TRBV27 and TRBJ2-3; D gene unclear. The germline V gene has CDR1 MNHEY and CDR2 SMNVEV (reference sequence). This CDR3 has 13 amino acids. Trimming shortened V by 6 bases and J by 4 bases, and 11 bases separated the two germline ends. CDR3 protein: CASSLSRPDTQYF. DNA of the CDR3: TGTGCCAGCAGCCTCTCCCGACCAGATACGCAGTATTTT.

The rearrangement links TRBV7-9 to TRBJ2-5; unclear D gene. The CDR3 loop spans 15 amino acids. In germline, CDR1 is SEHNR, CDR2 FQNEAQ (reference sequence). V was shortened by 1 base and J by 5 bases, with 14 bases between the two germline ends. The CDR3 spells CASSLDQPFRETQYF. In DNA, the CDR3 is TGTGCCAGCAGCTTAGACCAGCCATTCCGGGAGACCCAGTACTTC.

This sequence joins TRBV7-9 and TRBJ2-7; 10 positions agree with TRBD1. CDR3 size: 13 residues. CDR1 and CDR2 (germline): SEHNR, FQNEAQ (reference sequence). DNA of the CDR3: TGTGCAGGAGGGGGACAGGGGCTGTCAGAGCAGTACTTC. This gives the protein CAGGGQGLSEQYF.

This chain connects TRBV7-2 to TRBJ2-2; no clear D gene. This CDR3 is 13 amino acids long. CDR1 SGHTA and CDR2 FQGNSA come from the germline V gene. Between the trimmed V and J ends, which lost 5 bases and 6 bases, there was a span of 10 bases. Here the CDR3 reads CASSPLGPGELFF. For the CDR3, the DNA is TGTGCCAGCAGCCCTCTCGGGCCCGGGGAGCTGTTTTTT.

This chain connects TRBV7-6 to TRBJ2-1, with 9 bases that match TRBD2. Trimming at V came to 6 bases and at J to 0 bases, leaving 6 bases not matched to a gene. The germline gives CDR1 SGHVS, CDR2 FNYEAQ. The CDR3 contains 16 residues. The CDR3 nucleotides are TGTGCCAGCAGTTCCAGCGGGGGGAGCTCCTACAATGAGCAGTTCTTC. It yields the protein CASSSSGGSSYNEQFF.

The chain couples TRBV5-4 to TRBJ2-3; perhaps TRBD2 as D (6 bases). The germline gives CDR1 SGHNT, CDR2 YYREEE (reference sequence). The CDR3 totals 16 residues. Trimming took 4 bases from V and 2 from J, leaving 17 bases between them. The CDR3 region has the DNA TGTGCCAGCAGCCCAGGTGAGGCTAGCGCCACAGATACGCAGTATTTT. Protein sequence: CASSPGEASATDTQYF.

The chain combines TRBV7-9 with TRBJ2-7; no clear D. Germline CDR1 SEHNR, CDR2 FQNEAQ (reference sequence). This CDR3 spans 13 amino acids. The V end was cut by 1 base, the J end by 6 bases, with 10 bases between. DNA for the CDR3: TGTGCCAGCAGCTTAGGACAAACTGGCGAGCAGTACTTC. It codes for CASSLGQTGEQYF. The full variable domain, in which reference TRBV7-9 and TRBJ2-7 provide the parts outside the CDR3, is DTGVSQNPRHKITKRGQNVTFRCDPISEHNRLYWYRQTLGQGPEFLTYFQNEAQLEKSRLLSDRFSAERPKGSFSTLEIQRTEQGDSAMYLCASSLGQTGEQYFGPGTRLTVT.

The chain combines TRBV7-9 with TRBJ2-4; 9 nucleotides agree with TRBD2. CDR1 is SEHNR and CDR2 is FQNEAQ in the germline V gene (reference sequence). This CDR3 is 16 amino acids long. V dropped 1 base and J dropped 2; count of bases not matched to a gene: 3. In nucleotides, the CDR3 is TGTGCCAGCAGCTTAGGTAGCGGGGGACCCAAAAACATTCAGTACTTC. This sequence encodes CASSLGSGGPKNIQYF.

As concerns this clone: Other nucleotide sequences in the sample specify the same CDR3. The chain recombines TRBV7-2 with TRBJ2-1; tentatively, D is TRBD2 (6 bases). Looked up from germline, CDR1 is SGHTA and CDR2 is FQGNSA. The V end lost 2 bases, the J end lost 1 base, and 9 bases lay between the germline ends. The CDR3 has 15 amino acids. The CDR3 is CASSLLGGSYNEQFF. The DNA for the CDR3 is TGTGCCAGCAGCTTATTGGGGGGTTCCTACAATGAGCAGTTCTTC.

In its sample, this clone was seen once. J is TRBJ2-2 and V is TRBV11-2; D is ambiguous. Trimming pared 4 bases from V and 1 base from J, leaving 13 bases between. Germline CDR1 SGHAT, CDR2 FQNNGV. CDR3 length equals 16 residues. The CDR3 coding sequence is TGTGCCAGCAGCTCGGGCCTCTTGCGGAACACCGGGGAGCTGTTTTTT. As protein: CASSSGLLRNTGELFF. The full variable domain, completed using reference TRBV11-2 and TRBJ2-2, is EAGVAQSPRYKIIEKRQSVAFWCNPISGHATLYWYQQILGQGPKLLIQFQNNGVVDDSQLPKDRFSAERLKGVDSTLKIQPAKLEDSAVYLCASSSGLLRNTGELFFGEGSRLTVL.

The chain joins TRBV15 to TRBJ2-3; 9 bases are shared with TRBD2. The CDR3 consists of 16 residues. V lost 7 bases to trimming and J lost 4 bases; unmatched junction nucleotides: 12. Looked up from germline, CDR1 is LNHNV and CDR2 is YYDKDF (reference sequence). The CDR3 bases are TGTGCCACCACCAGCACGGCTAGCGGGGTCCCAGATACGCAGTATTTT. The encoded protein is CATTSTASGVPDTQYF.

The chain is built from TRBV7-3 and TRBJ2-2; maybe TRBD2 (6 bases). V lost 1 base and J lost 1, with 7 bases in between. Looked up from germline, CDR1 is SGHTA and CDR2 is FQGTGA. The CDR3 runs to 15 residues. Here the CDR3 reads CASSLSGKNTGELFF. CDR3 sequence (DNA): TGTGCCAGCAGCTTAAGCGGGAAGAACACCGGGGAGCTGTTTTTT.

The chain recombines TRBV4-3 with TRBJ1-1; unclear D gene. Germline lookup yields CDR1 LGHNA and CDR2 YSLEER. V shed 0 bases and J shed 0 bases, with 14 bases lying between them. The CDR3 consists of 17 residues. CDR3 nucleotides: TGCGCCAGCAGCCAAGATCCAAGGGCCATGATGAACACTGAAGCTTTCTTT. Encoded protein: CASSQDPRAMMNTEAFF.

The chain uses TRBV11-2 and TRBJ2-3; D not certain. Trimming stripped 6 bases from V and 0 bases from J, with 10 bases between. Per germline, CDR1 SGHAT and CDR2 FQNNGV. The CDR3 has 14 residues. CDR3 protein: CASRGKGSTDTQYF. CDR3 coding DNA: TGTGCCAGCAGGGGGAAGGGCAGCACAGATACGCAGTATTTT. Drawing the rest from reference TRBV11-2 and TRBJ2-3, the complete variable domain is EAGVAQSPRYKIIEKRQSVAFWCNPISGHATLYWYQQILGQGPKLLIQFQNNGVVDDSQLPKDRFSAERLKGVDSTLKIQPAKLEDSAVYLCASRGKGSTDTQYFGPGTRLTVL.

The rearrangement links TRBV4-1 to TRBJ2-7; 8 nucleotides agree with TRBD2. This CDR3 spans 15 amino acids. V was clipped by 4 bases and J by 0 bases; unmatched bases: 5. Germline V lookup: CDR1 MGHRA, CDR2 YSYEKL. CDR3 in amino acids: CASSPKTSGSYEQYF. DNA of the CDR3: TGCGCCAGCAGCCCGAAAACTAGCGGCTCCTACGAGCAGTACTTC.

J is TRBJ2-3 and V is TRBV29-1; 13 positions match TRBD2. The J segment lost 0 bases and the V segment lost 7 bases, leaving 16 bases of the junction unmatched. The CDR3 is 19 residues long. Germline loops: CDR1 SQVTM, CDR2 ANQGSEA. In nucleotides, the CDR3 is TGCAGCGCCGCGGGGTCGACTAGCGGGGGGCGTACTAGCACAGATACGCAGTATTTT. Translation: CSAAGSTSGGRTSTDTQYF.

This clone was seen a single time. The rearrangement joins TRBV7-2 to TRBJ2-7; no reliable D call. Between the trimmed V and J ends, which lost 5 bases and 3 bases, there was a span of 14 bases. The CDR3 extends over 14 amino acids. CDR1 is SGHTA, CDR2 FQGNSA, per germline. The CDR3 protein is CASSPNAGYYEQYF. The CDR3 DNA sequence: TGTGCCAGCAGCCCTAATGCAGGCTACTACGAGCAGTACTTC.

The chain links TRBV4-1 to TRBJ2-1; maybe TRBD1 (5 bases). The V and J ends lost 0 bases and 4 bases respectively, with 13 bases between them. Germline loops: CDR1 MGHRA, CDR2 YSYEKL. This CDR3 has 16 residues. The chain's CDR3 is CASSQDESGLYNEQFF. The CDR3 coding sequence is TGCGCCAGCAGCCAAGATGAGTCAGGGCTTTACAATGAGCAGTTCTTC.

The chain links TRBV4-1 to TRBJ2-3; unclear D gene. Germline V gives CDR1 MGHRA, CDR2 YSYEKL. The CDR3 spans 13 residues. Trimming pared 0 bases from V and 6 bases from J, leaving 7 bases between. The CDR3 DNA sequence: TGCGCCAGCAGCCAAGATAAAGGCGATACGCAGTATTTT. Amino acids: CASSQDKGDTQYF.

The rearrangement joins TRBV18 to TRBJ1-1, with D possibly being TRBD1 (5 bases). Germline assignment: CDR1 KGHSH and CDR2 LQKENI. Trimming removed 6 bases at V and 3 bases at J, with 17 bases between. There are 15 residues in the CDR3. The CDR3 is CASSTPGLYYTEAFF. DNA of the CDR3: TGTGCCAGCTCTACTCCGGGACTTTACTACACTGAAGCTTTCTTT.

The chain carries TRBV5-6 and TRBJ2-2; D is possibly TRBD1 (5 bases). Germline V gene sequence: CDR1 SGHDT, CDR2 YYEEEE. V lost 0 bases to trimming and J lost 3 bases, with 12 bases between them. The CDR3 runs 16 residues. The CDR3 loop reads CASSLVAGHHTGELFF. The CDR3 region has the DNA TGTGCCAGCAGCTTGGTGGCAGGGCACCACACCGGGGAGCTGTTTTTT. Based on the CDR3 plus reference TRBV5-6 and TRBJ2-2, the full variable domain is DAGVTQSPTHLIKTRGQQVTLRCSPKSGHDTVSWYQQALGQGPQFIFQYYEEEERQRGNFPDRFSGHQFPNYSSELNVNALLLGDSALYLCASSLVAGHHTGELFFGEGSRLTVL.

CDR3 coding DNA: TGCAGCGTTGAGTGGCGGGGGGGCGAGCAGTTCTTC. Protein: CSVEWRGGEQFF. The chain recombines TRBV29-1 with TRBJ2-1, with TRBD2 matching 9 bases. The CDR3 is 12 residues long. Germline V lookup: CDR1 SQVTM, CDR2 ANQGSEA. V lost 3 bases and J lost 10; bases outside the gene matches: 4.